This T cell receptor (beta chain) was sequenced for a study of T cells in Graves' hyperthyroidism and ophthalmopathy. What was amplified from RNA transcripts were TCR beta CDR3 regions. First-round RT-PCR of the TCR CDR3 relied on the HTBI primer set. TCRdb reprocessed the multiplex PCR reads via MiXCR and lists one record per CDR3 protein. The table lists around 620,000 distinct CDR3 sequences, roughly 50% of them singletons. Lactation, pregnancy, other autoimmune disease or uncontrolled infection led to exclusion of patients. A remark on this clonotype: Its antigen is not identified.

The CDR3 loop spans 16 amino acids. CDR1 is SGHTA, CDR2 FQGNSA, per germline. V was cut by 4 bases and J by 5 bases, with 15 bases left in between. General study findings and limits: Also found in blood were most expanded thyroid clonotypes above 0.001.

The source of this sequence is an adult woman with Graves' disease, either hyperthyroidism or ophthalmopathy (not recorded which). Sequencing was carried out using peripheral blood or thyroid tissue (not recorded which). This sequence joins TRBV7-2 and TRBJ1-6, with TRBD1 as a possible D gene (5 bases). In DNA, the CDR3 is TGTGCCAGCAGCTCGGACGGGGCAGGCAATAATTCACCCCTCCACTTT. It specifies CASSSDGAGNNSPLHF.